Listed below are T cell receptor beta chains from one sample, sequenced in a study of shared clonotypes between healthy human individuals. Profiling relied on immunoSEQ multiplex PCR, and the TCRdb table lists in-frame clones only, not all of them. Found here are hundreds of thousands of clones, roughly 98% of them singletons; the top ten hold 0.3%. Sequencing was carried out using naive CD8+ T cells sorted from blood. The receptors were sampled from a man aged 25 to 40 in good health. Each CDR3 is given with its conserved first and last residue. Each record gives: CDR3 DNA, CDR3 protein, V gene, D gene, clone size, J gene. A D gene is named only where the DNA matches it firmly. A row's size may be missing; if present it is once, few, many or a size class.

DNA: TGTGCCAGCAGTTTGGATGGCGGGAGGGCCTCCACGCAGTATTTT; CDR3: CASSLDGGRASTQYF; V: TRBV28; D: TRBD2; size: once; J: TRBJ2-3
DNA: TGTGCCACCGGACCATACACAGATACGCAGTATTTT; CDR3: CATGPYTDTQYF; V: TRBV7-2; D: .; size: .; J: TRBJ2-3
DNA: TGTGCCTGGAGTGCTACGGTGAGCACAGATACGCAGTATTTT; CDR3: CAWSATVSTDTQYF; V: TRBV30; D: .; size: .; J: TRBJ2-3
DNA: TGTGCCAGTAGTGTCCTAGCGGGACCCGACAATGAGCAGTTCTTC; CDR3: CASSVLAGPDNEQFF; V: TRBV19; D: TRBD2; size: .; J: TRBJ2-1
DNA: TGTGCCAGCAGCCCTACTCTTTCCTACGAGCAGTACTTC; CDR3: CASSPTLSYEQYF; V: TRBV7-9; D: .; size: .; J: TRBJ2-7
DNA: TGTGCCATCAGTGGTGCAAGCTCTGGAAACACCATATATTTT; CDR3: CAISGASSGNTIYF; V: TRBV10-3; D: .; size: .; J: TRBJ1-3
DNA: TGTGCCAGCAGTGAATATACGCAAGAGACCCAGTACTTC; CDR3: CASSEYTQETQYF; V: TRBV25-1; D: .; size: .; J: TRBJ2-5
DNA: TGTGCCAGCAGCCCCTCCACGGGACAGGGCCTCAACACTGAAGCTTTCTTT; CDR3: CASSPSTGQGLNTEAFF; V: TRBV7-6; D: TRBD1; size: .; J: TRBJ1-1
DNA: TGTGCCAGCAGTTTACCCCTGGGGACTAGCACAGATACGCAGTATTTT; CDR3: CASSLPLGTSTDTQYF; V: TRBV27; D: .; size: once; J: TRBJ2-3
DNA: TGCGCCAGCAGCGACAGGTACCGCTACGAGCAGTACTTC; CDR3: CASSDRYRYEQYF; V: TRBV5-1; D: .; size: .; J: TRBJ2-7
DNA: TGTGCCAGCAGCGTAGAGGGAGGGCCAGAAGAGACCCAGTACTTC; CDR3: CASSVEGGPEETQYF; V: TRBV9; D: TRBD2; size: .; J: TRBJ2-5
DNA: TGTGCCAGCAGCGAGCGGGGGTACAATCAGCCCCAGCATTTT; CDR3: CASSERGYNQPQHF; V: TRBV27; D: .; size: .; J: TRBJ1-5
DNA: TGTGCCAGCAGCAAAAGTCCCGGGGAGCTGTTTTTT; CDR3: CASSKSPGELFF; V: TRBV6-6; D: .; size: .; J: TRBJ2-2
DNA: TGTGCCAGCAGCTTAGTCGGATACGACGCGGGGATGGGCTATGGCTACACCTTC; CDR3: CASSLVGYDAGMGYGYTF; V: TRBV7-6; D: .; size: .; J: TRBJ1-2
DNA: TGTGCCAGCAGCGACGGGTTCTCTGTCCAGTATTTT; CDR3: CASSDGFSVQYF; V: TRBV7-9; D: .; size: .; J: TRBJ2-3
DNA: TGTGCCAGCAGTGAAACTTTCGGGATAACACAGTTCTTC; CDR3: CASSETFGITQFF; V: TRBV6-5; D: .; size: .; J: TRBJ2-1
DNA: TGTGCCAGCAGCTTCCCCGGACCCACTTCGAATAGTGAGCAGTTCTTC; CDR3: CASSFPGPTSNSEQFF; V: TRBV7-9; D: .; size: .; J: TRBJ2-1
DNA: TGTGCCTGGAGTAATATAGCGGATCCCACAGATACGCAGTATTTT; CDR3: CAWSNIADPTDTQYF; V: TRBV30; D: .; size: once; J: TRBJ2-3
DNA: TGTGCCAGCAGTTGGAGACTAGCGGGGTTCTACGAGCAGTACTTC; CDR3: CASSWRLAGFYEQYF; V: TRBV27; D: TRBD2; size: .; J: TRBJ2-7
DNA: TGCGCCAGCAGCCAAACAGGGGGAATCTACGAGCAGTACTTC; CDR3: CASSQTGGIYEQYF; V: TRBV4-1; D: TRBD1; size: .; J: TRBJ2-7
DNA: TGTGCTAGCAGCTTAGGGGACAGGGTTAACAATGAGCAGTTCTTC; CDR3: CASSLGDRVNNEQFF; V: TRBV7-7; D: TRBD1; size: .; J: TRBJ2-1
DNA: TGTGCCAGCAGCCAAGGTAAGGCGACCCGGTTCGATGAGCAGTTCTTC; CDR3: CASSQGKATRFDEQFF; V: TRBV14; D: .; size: .; J: TRBJ2-1
DNA: TGTGCCAGCAGCTTGTCTAGACAGGGGGAGTGGGAAGCCAAAAACATTCAGTACTTC; CDR3: CASSLSRQGEWEAKNIQYF; V: TRBV7-9; D: TRBD1; size: .; J: TRBJ2-4
DNA: TGTGCCAGCAGCCTAGGGGTTAGCGGGATCAATGAGCAGTTCTTC; CDR3: CASSLGVSGINEQFF; V: TRBV7-9; D: TRBD2; size: .; J: TRBJ2-1
DNA: TGTGCCAGCAGCCCTACGGCGACTAGCGGGAAGAGCTCCTACAATGAGCAGTTCTTC; CDR3: CASSPTATSGKSSYNEQFF; V: TRBV7-9; D: TRBD2; size: .; J: TRBJ2-1
DNA: TGTGCCAGCAGCGTAGGGACTTCGTGGGGAGATACGCAGTATTTT; CDR3: CASSVGTSWGDTQYF; V: TRBV9; D: .; size: .; J: TRBJ2-3
DNA: TGTGCCAGCAGGTCCCGGGATACAACCTACGAGCAGTACTTC; CDR3: CASRSRDTTYEQYF; V: TRBV28; D: .; size: .; J: TRBJ2-7
DNA: TGTGCCAGCAGTCCTACTATCCGTCAGCAGGCAGCCTACGAGCAGTACTTC; CDR3: CASSPTIRQQAAYEQYF; V: TRBV27; D: .; size: .; J: TRBJ2-7
DNA: TGTGCCAGCAGCGGGACGTCACCCTCTGGGGCCAACGTCCTGACTTTC; CDR3: CASSGTSPSGANVLTF; V: TRBV11-2; D: .; size: .; J: TRBJ2-6
DNA: TGCGCCAGCAGCTTGCGGTTGGACGGTAACAATGAGCAGTTCTTC; CDR3: CASSLRLDGNNEQFF; V: TRBV5-1; D: .; size: .; J: TRBJ2-1
DNA: TGCGCCAGCAGCCAGAACGGGGACACCGGGGAGCTGTTTTTT; CDR3: CASSQNGDTGELFF; V: TRBV4-1; D: .; size: .; J: TRBJ2-2
DNA: TGTGCCAGCTCACGTACAGGGAGGATGAACACTGAAGCTTTCTTT; CDR3: CASSRTGRMNTEAFF; V: TRBV18; D: .; size: .; J: TRBJ1-1
DNA: TGTGCCAGCAGTCCACCGGGACTAGCGGGAGTCTCCTACGAGCAGTACTTC; CDR3: CASSPPGLAGVSYEQYF; V: TRBV28; D: TRBD2; size: .; J: TRBJ2-7
DNA: TGTGCCAGCAGCCAAGCCCCTGGCTCCTACGAGCAGTACTTC; CDR3: CASSQAPGSYEQYF; V: TRBV14; D: .; size: .; J: TRBJ2-7
DNA: TGTGCCAGCAGCTATAAGGGGGCTGCCTACGAGCAGTACTTC; CDR3: CASSYKGAAYEQYF; V: TRBV5-4; D: TRBD1; size: .; J: TRBJ2-7
DNA: TGTGCCAGCTCACCAAGTCCCCCGGACAGGGGGCGCACCGGGGAGCTGTTTTTT; CDR3: CASSPSPPDRGRTGELFF; V: TRBV18; D: TRBD1; size: once; J: TRBJ2-2
DNA: TGCGCCAGCAGCCCGGGACACGCCTACGAGCAGTACTTC; CDR3: CASSPGHAYEQYF; V: TRBV5-1; D: .; size: .; J: TRBJ2-7
DNA: TGTGCCAGCGAAGGGCAGCCCCAGCATTTT; CDR3: CASEGQPQHF; V: TRBV9; D: .; size: .; J: TRBJ1-5
DNA: TGTGCCAGCTCTTCAGAGCAGCAGGGAACAGATACGCAGTATTTT; CDR3: CASSSEQQGTDTQYF; V: TRBV9; D: .; size: .; J: TRBJ2-3
DNA: TGTGCCAGTAAAACACTAGGGGGTACCGGGGAGCTGTTTTTT; CDR3: CASKTLGGTGELFF; V: TRBV19; D: .; size: .; J: TRBJ2-2
DNA: TGCGCCAGCAGCCAAGGACAGGGGAGAGCCGAGCAGTACTTC; CDR3: CASSQGQGRAEQYF; V: TRBV5-1; D: TRBD1; size: .; J: TRBJ2-7
DNA: TGTGCCAGCAGTTACTCGAACCAGCTTGGCGAGCAGTACTTC; CDR3: CASSYSNQLGEQYF; V: TRBV6-5; D: .; size: .; J: TRBJ2-7
DNA: TGTGCCAGCAGTTTTGGACAGGGGGTTGGGAATGAGCAGTTCTTC; CDR3: CASSFGQGVGNEQFF; V: TRBV27; D: TRBD1; size: .; J: TRBJ2-1
DNA: TGTGCCAGCAGTGGGACCGGCACCTACGAGCAGTACTTC; CDR3: CASSGTGTYEQYF; V: TRBV6-1; D: .; size: .; J: TRBJ2-7
DNA: TGTGCCAGCAGTGAAAGTTTGGGGAGCTCTGGAAACACCATATATTTT; CDR3: CASSESLGSSGNTIYF; V: TRBV2; D: .; size: .; J: TRBJ1-3
DNA: TGTGCCAGCAGCTTAAAGTGGGGGCAGTCCTACTCTGGAAACACCATATATTTT; CDR3: CASSLKWGQSYSGNTIYF; V: TRBV7-6; D: .; size: .; J: TRBJ1-3
DNA: TGCAGCGTTGAACCCCGCCTAATGACAAGCTTCTATGGCTACACCTTC; CDR3: CSVEPRLMTSFYGYTF; V: TRBV29-1; D: .; size: .; J: TRBJ1-2
DNA: TGTGCCAGCAGGTTACAGGGGGGCTCCTACAATGAGCAGTTCTTC; CDR3: CASRLQGGSYNEQFF; V: TRBV5-4; D: TRBD1; size: .; J: TRBJ2-1
DNA: TGTGCCAGCAGCTTCCCCGGGACAGTAAACACCATATATTTT; CDR3: CASSFPGTVNTIYF; V: TRBV11-2; D: TRBD1; size: once; J: TRBJ1-3
DNA: TGTGCCATCAGTAGCCGGGGGCAGGGGCTCTACGAGCAGTACTTC; CDR3: CAISSRGQGLYEQYF; V: TRBV10-3; D: .; size: .; J: TRBJ2-7